The 30 T cell receptor beta chains reported below all come from one sample, sequenced in a study of blood T cells in healthy people across ages. The use of a sample-barcoded 5' primer and a J-beta primer mix characterized a second PCR of roughly 6 to 11 cycles. TCRdb passed the 5' RACE reads through MiXCR, listing each CDR3 protein once. Here the sample spans 850,000 to 1,000,000 distinct CDR3 sequences, around 46% being singletons. Sequencing used blood. Source of these receptors: a man in his thirties or forties in good health.

V and J are TRBV27 and TRBJ2-7; no firm D call. Trimming shortened V by 2 bases and J by 2 bases, and 7 bases separated the two germline ends. CDR1 and CDR2 (germline): MNHEY, SMNVEV (reference sequence). This CDR3 is built from 13 residues. The CDR3 DNA reads TGTGCCAGCAGTTTACACAGAGCCTACGAGCAGTACTTC. Encoded protein: CASSLHRAYEQYF.

This clonotype was counted only a few times. This chain's CDR3 is CASYGTDLSYEQYF. The CDR3 nucleotides are TGTGCCAGCTACGGGACTGACCTCTCCTACGAGCAGTACTTC. The chain combines TRBV6-6 with TRBJ2-7; weak D call: TRBD2 (6 bases). Trimming left V 8 bases short and J 0 bases short, with 14 bases between. Germline loops: CDR1 MNHNY, CDR2 SVGAGI (reference sequence). There are 14 residues in the CDR3.

DNA of the CDR3: TGTGCCAGCAGTGACACGAACAGGGGCGGCTATGGCTACACCTTC. The encoded protein is CASSDTNRGGYGYTF. J is TRBJ1-2 and V is TRBV6-2 or TRBV6-3; TRBD1 matches at 7 bases. The CDR3 consists of 15 residues. V shed 5 bases and J 4 bases; nucleotides not matched to a gene: 10. Germline loops: CDR1 MNHEY, CDR2 SVGEGT.

The rearrangement links TRBV20-1 to TRBJ1-6; D not resolved. V lost 3 bases, J lost 8 bases, and 14 bases lay in between. This CDR3 has 14 amino acids. Germline CDR1 DFQATT, CDR2 SNEGSKA (reference sequence). CDR3 nucleotide sequence: TGCAGTGCTAGGGTTCGGGGAAATCATTCACCCCTCCACTTT. Translated, it gives CSARVRGNHSPLHF.

The chain combines TRBV27 with TRBJ2-1, with 9 bases that match TRBD1. The CDR3 has 18 amino acids. The ends lost 6 bases at V and 8 bases at J; junction bases unmatched: 20. From germline, CDR1 is MNHEY and CDR2 SMNVEV (reference sequence). The CDR3 region has the DNA TGTGCCAGCAGATCCGGGACAGGGTTTCTGGTGGGTCGCCATGAGCAGTTCTTC. This codes for CASRSGTGFLVGRHEQFF.

J is TRBJ2-3 and V is TRBV20-1, with 8 bases fitting TRBD2. Germline assignment: CDR1 DFQATT and CDR2 SNEGSKA (reference sequence). This CDR3 contains 15 residues. CDR3 bases: TGCAGCCTCGCAGCGGGGGTCACCAGCACAGATACGCAGTATTTT. Its protein product is CSLAAGVTSTDTQYF.

This clonotype was recorded a few times. The rearrangement uses TRBV21-1 and TRBJ2-1; the table calls TRBD1, which could not be checked here. TRBV21-1 is flagged as a pseudogene. The length of the CDR3 is 14 residues. The CDR3 DNA reads as TGTGCCAGCAGCAAACGGGGGTGGAGGAATGAGCAGTTCTTC. Its translation: CASSKRGWRNEQFF.

The chain links TRBV10-3 to TRBJ2-1; 8 bases align to TRBD1. The CDR3 length is 15 residues. With 8 bases clipped from V and 7 bases from J, the junction kept 13 bases outside the gene matches. The germline CDR1 and CDR2 sequences are ENHRY and SYGVKD. CDR3 DNA sequence: TGTGCCATCGGCATGGTGATTACAGGGGGGAATGAGCAGTTCTTC. Protein: CAIGMVITGGNEQFF.

This clonotype was counted only a few times. The chain joins TRBV5-1 to TRBJ2-5; 7 bases match TRBD2. CDR3 length: 15 residues. In germline, CDR1 is SGHRS, CDR2 YFSETQ. The ends lost 1 base at V and 4 bases at J; junction bases unmatched: 7. The CDR3 DNA sequence: TGCGCCAGCAGCTTGTCGGCTAGCGGCGGAGAGACCCAGTACTTC. This sequence encodes CASSLSASGGETQYF.

This clonotype has a single count. At one boundary the junction diverges from the germline segment, which might be a read error. The chain employs TRBV28 and TRBJ1-2; maybe TRBD1 (5 bases). The CDR3 length is 16 residues. CDR1 MDHEN and CDR2 SYDVKM come from the germline V gene. The CDR3 region is CASSHGTARLGGGCTF. CDR3 sequence (DNA): TGTGCCAGCAGTCACGGGACGGCTAGATTGGGGGGAGGCTGCACCTTC.

V usage is TRBV4-1 and J usage is TRBJ2-7; D assignment may be TRBD1 or TRBD2 (5 bases each). Germline CDR1 reads MGHRA; CDR2 reads YSYEKL. The V end was cut by 4 bases, the J end by 0 bases, with 13 bases between. The CDR3 totals 15 residues. CDR3 amino acids: CASSPQGESSYEQYF. DNA for the CDR3: TGCGCCAGCAGCCCTCAGGGAGAGAGCTCCTACGAGCAGTACTTC.

The chain recombines TRBV7-8 with TRBJ2-7; unclear D gene. Trimming took 5 bases from V and 6 from J, leaving 11 bases between them. This CDR3 region has 12 residues. Germline CDR1 reads SGHVS; CDR2 reads FQNEAQ. In DNA, the CDR3 is TGTGCCAGCAGCCCGTTGTCCCGCGAGCAGTACTTC. Translated, it gives CASSPLSREQYF.

The rearrangement links TRBV11-2 to TRBJ1-2; D remains ambiguous. The germline gives CDR1 SGHAT, CDR2 FQNNGV. V was shortened by 3 bases and J by 4 bases, with 6 bases between the two germline ends. This CDR3 contains 12 residues. The chain's CDR3 is CASSFGSYGYTF. For the CDR3, the DNA is TGTGCCAGCAGCTTCGGGAGCTATGGCTACACCTTC.

In this sample, this clonotype turned up a few times. The chain has TRBV29-1 and TRBJ2-5; TRBD1 is a possible D gene (6 bases). Deletions cut 8 bases from V and 5 bases from J, with 12 bases between. The V gene's germline CDR1 is SQVTM and CDR2 ANQGSEA. The CDR3 length is 11 residues. CDR3 DNA sequence: TGCAGCACGGAGCAGGGGGAGACCCAGTACTTC. Its protein is CSTEQGETQYF.

The J gene is TRBJ2-3, the V gene TRBV15; possibly TRBD1 or TRBD2 for D (5 bases each). The germline V gene encodes CDR1 LNHNV and CDR2 YYDKDF (reference sequence). With 1 base removed from V and 0 bases from J, the gap between germline ends came to 17 bases. There are 18 residues in the CDR3. CDR3 loop: CATSRGITGAASTDTQYF. As DNA, the CDR3 is TGTGCCACCAGCAGAGGGATCACCGGGGCCGCTAGCACAGATACGCAGTATTTT.

The chain couples TRBV4-1 to TRBJ2-5; the D gene is possibly TRBD1 (5 bases). The J call may be wrong; the DNA end is better matched by TRBJ2-7. Germline assignment: CDR1 MGHRA and CDR2 YSYEKL. This CDR3 is 15 amino acids long. The CDR3 protein is CASSQAFDSPYEQYF. Written as DNA, the CDR3 is TGCGCCAGCAGCCAAGCATTTGACAGCCCCTACGAGCAGTACTTC.

This chain joins TRBV4-3 and TRBJ2-3; D gene unclear. This CDR3 has 16 amino acids. The germline V gene encodes CDR1 LGHNA and CDR2 YSLEER. V was pared by 2 bases and J by 1 base, with 13 bases between. The CDR3 is CASSQLTGPGTDTQYF. CDR3 nucleotides: TGCGCCAGCAGCCAACTAACCGGCCCTGGCACAGATACGCAGTATTTT.

This clonotype was seen many times. One junction end does not reproduce the germline sequence, and a read error may be involved. The chain carries TRBV5-1 and TRBJ2-7; D perhaps matches TRBD1 (6 bases). Germline loops: CDR1 SGHRS, CDR2 YFSETQ. This CDR3 is 13 amino acids long. The CDR3 reads CASSPGHSYEQYF. The CDR3, as DNA: TGTGCCAGCAGTCCGGGACACTCCTACGAGCAGTACTTC.

This clonotype appeared a few times. The rearrangement joins TRBV6-5 to TRBJ1-2, with D possibly TRBD1 on 5 matching bases. V was cut by 5 bases and J by 5 bases, with 9 bases left in between. The V gene's germline CDR1 is MNHEY and CDR2 SVGAGI. The CDR3 length is 12 residues. The CDR3: CASSRAGYGYTF. CDR3 nucleotide sequence: TGTGCCAGCAGTCGGGCAGGGTATGGCTACACCTTC.

The J gene is TRBJ1-2, the V gene TRBV28; 7 nucleotides agree with TRBD1. The V gene end was trimmed by 6 bases and the J gene end by 10 bases; junction bases not matched to a gene: 11. The CDR3 totals 13 residues. CDR1 and CDR2 (germline): MDHEN, SYDVKM. The CDR3 region has the DNA TGTGCCAGCAGCCCTCGACAGGGATGTGACTACACCTTC. Translation gives CASSPRQGCDYTF.

This clonotype was detected only a few times. The chain combines TRBV9 with TRBJ2-7; 7 positions match TRBD2. Germline CDR1 and CDR2: SGDLS and YYNGEE. The junction had 10 bases not matched to a gene; V was cut back by 4 bases and J by 6 bases. The CDR3 has 14 amino acids. The CDR3 is CASSLSGAPGEQYF. CDR3 in DNA: TGTGCCAGCAGCCTAAGCGGGGCGCCTGGCGAGCAGTACTTC. Supplemented by reference TRBV9 and TRBJ2-7, the full variable domain reads DSGVTQTPKHLITATGQRVTLRCSPRSGDLSVYWYQQSLDQGLQFLIQYYNGEERAKGNILERFSAQQFPDLHSELNLSSLELGDSALYFCASSLSGAPGEQYFGPGTRLTVT.

V usage is TRBV7-8 and J usage is TRBJ1-1; TRBD1 is a possible D gene (6 bases). The germline gives CDR1 SGHVS, CDR2 FQNEAQ. This CDR3 has 15 residues. Trimming removed 4 bases at V and 0 bases at J, with 12 bases between. CDR3 sequence: CASSSTGIMNTEAFF. The CDR3 DNA follows: TGTGCCAGCAGCTCCACAGGGATAATGAACACTGAAGCTTTCTTT.

Comments on this clonotype: The junction does not match germline at one end; this may be a read error. The chain has TRBV7-2 and TRBJ2-2, with 12 positions matching TRBD2. Germline V gives CDR1 SGHTA, CDR2 FQGNSA. The CDR3 loop spans 16 amino acids. CDR3 in amino acids: CASSRTSGGNAGELFF. The CDR3 bases are TGTGCCAGCAGCCGAACTAGCGGGGGGAACGCCGGGGAGCTGTTTTTT.

J is TRBJ1-1 and V is TRBV12-5, with D maybe TRBD1 (5 bases). CDR1 and CDR2 (germline): LGHNT, FRNRAP. The CDR3 has 13 residues. V was cut by 4 bases and J by 7 bases, with 13 bases left in between. CDR3 sequence: CASGWGIRGEAFF. Here the CDR3 DNA reads TGTGCTAGTGGTTGGGGAATAAGGGGTGAAGCTTTCTTT.

The chain uses TRBV9 and TRBJ1-1; D is uncertain. CDR3 length: 14 amino acids. Trimming took off 6 bases at V and 1 base at J, with 13 bases between the two ends. CDR1 and CDR2 (germline): SGDLS, YYNGEE. The DNA for the CDR3 is TGTGCCAGCAACGATGAACAGTCGAACACTGAAGCTTTCTTT. Protein: CASNDEQSNTEAFF. Supplemented by reference TRBV9 and TRBJ1-1, the full variable domain reads DSGVTQTPKHLITATGQRVTLRCSPRSGDLSVYWYQQSLDQGLQFLIQYYNGEERAKGNILERFSAQQFPDLHSELNLSSLELGDSALYFCASNDEQSNTEAFFGQGTRLTVV.

This clonotype was found a few times. This chain links TRBV7-9 with TRBJ1-1; TRBD1 might be the D (6 bases). The ends were cut back, 5 bases at V and 0 bases at J, with 10 bases in the middle. This CDR3 has 14 residues. Germline CDR1 SEHNR, CDR2 FQNEAQ (reference sequence). CDR3 amino acids: CASSTDSMNTEAFF. As DNA, the CDR3 is TGTGCCAGCAGCACGGACAGCATGAACACTGAAGCTTTCTTT.

This chain's CDR3 is CASSEAGQGVYEQYF. The CDR3 nucleotides read TGTGCCAGCAGTGAAGCGGGACAGGGGGTTTACGAGCAGTACTTC. The V call is TRBV6-1, the J call TRBJ2-7; 11 bases agree with TRBD1. From germline, CDR1 is MNHNS and CDR2 SASEGT. This CDR3 is built from 15 residues. The V and J ends lost 0 bases and 4 bases, in that order; junction bases with no gene match: 2.

In this sample, this clonotype turned up a few times. This CDR3 reads CASKPGAYEQYF. The CDR3 DNA reads as TGTGCCAGCAAACCCGGTGCCTACGAGCAGTACTTC. The chain employs TRBV2 and TRBJ2-7, with D uncertain. The CDR3 extends over 12 amino acids. Germline V gives CDR1 SNHLY, CDR2 FYNNEI. V was cut by 7 bases and J by 2 bases, with 9 bases left in between.

This chain joins TRBV14 and TRBJ2-4; 8 bases agree with TRBD2. The V and J ends lost 0 bases and 8 bases, in that order; junction bases with no gene match: 6. The CDR3 has 15 residues. CDR1 is SGHDN, CDR2 FVKESK, per germline. The CDR3 coding sequence is TGTGCCAGCAGCCAAGATCGGAGCGGGGGAGACATTCAGTACTTC. Encoded protein: CASSQDRSGGDIQYF.

In its sample, this clonotype was seen a few times. The chain carries TRBV7-9 and TRBJ2-5; possibly TRBD1 or TRBD2 for D (5 bases each). Trimming stripped 2 bases from V and 5 bases from J, with 15 bases between. Germline loops: CDR1 SEHNR, CDR2 FQNEAQ (reference sequence). This CDR3 contains 15 residues. The CDR3 sequence: CASSLLGPQGETQYF. Written as DNA, the CDR3 is TGTGCCAGCAGCTTATTGGGACCCCAAGGGGAGACCCAGTACTTC.